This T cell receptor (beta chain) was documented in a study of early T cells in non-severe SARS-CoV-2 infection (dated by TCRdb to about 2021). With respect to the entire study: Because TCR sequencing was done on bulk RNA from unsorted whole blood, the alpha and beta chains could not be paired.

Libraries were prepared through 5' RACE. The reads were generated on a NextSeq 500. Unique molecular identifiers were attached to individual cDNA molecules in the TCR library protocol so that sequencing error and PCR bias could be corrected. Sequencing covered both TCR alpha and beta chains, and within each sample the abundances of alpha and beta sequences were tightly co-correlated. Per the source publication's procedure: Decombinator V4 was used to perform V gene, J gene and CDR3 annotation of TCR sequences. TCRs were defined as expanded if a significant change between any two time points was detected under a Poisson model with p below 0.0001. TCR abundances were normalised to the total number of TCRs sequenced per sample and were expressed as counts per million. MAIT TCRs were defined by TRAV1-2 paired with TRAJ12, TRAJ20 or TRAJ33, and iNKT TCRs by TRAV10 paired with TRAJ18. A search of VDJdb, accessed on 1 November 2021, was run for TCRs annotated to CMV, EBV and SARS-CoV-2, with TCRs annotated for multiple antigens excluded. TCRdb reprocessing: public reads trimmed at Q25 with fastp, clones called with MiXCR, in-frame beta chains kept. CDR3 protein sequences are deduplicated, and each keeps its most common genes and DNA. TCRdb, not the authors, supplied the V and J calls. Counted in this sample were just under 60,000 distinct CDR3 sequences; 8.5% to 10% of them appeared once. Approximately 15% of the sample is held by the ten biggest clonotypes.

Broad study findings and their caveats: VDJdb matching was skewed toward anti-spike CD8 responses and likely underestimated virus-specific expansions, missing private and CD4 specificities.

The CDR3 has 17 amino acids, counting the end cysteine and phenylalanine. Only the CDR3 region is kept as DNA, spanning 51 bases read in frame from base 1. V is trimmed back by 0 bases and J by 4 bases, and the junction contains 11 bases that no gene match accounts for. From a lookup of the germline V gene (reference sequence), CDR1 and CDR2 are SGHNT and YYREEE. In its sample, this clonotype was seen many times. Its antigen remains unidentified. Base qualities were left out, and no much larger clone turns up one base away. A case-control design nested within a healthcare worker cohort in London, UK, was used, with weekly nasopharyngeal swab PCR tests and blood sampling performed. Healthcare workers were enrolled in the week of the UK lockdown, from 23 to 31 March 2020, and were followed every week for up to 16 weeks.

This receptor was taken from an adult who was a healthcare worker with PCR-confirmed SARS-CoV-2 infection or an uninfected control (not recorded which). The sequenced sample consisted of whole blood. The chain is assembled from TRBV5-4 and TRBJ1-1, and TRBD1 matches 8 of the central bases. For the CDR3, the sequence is CASSLAAGGGFGTEAFF. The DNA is TGTGCCAGCAGCTTGGCGGCAGGGGGCGGGTTCGGCACTGAAGCTTTCTTT.